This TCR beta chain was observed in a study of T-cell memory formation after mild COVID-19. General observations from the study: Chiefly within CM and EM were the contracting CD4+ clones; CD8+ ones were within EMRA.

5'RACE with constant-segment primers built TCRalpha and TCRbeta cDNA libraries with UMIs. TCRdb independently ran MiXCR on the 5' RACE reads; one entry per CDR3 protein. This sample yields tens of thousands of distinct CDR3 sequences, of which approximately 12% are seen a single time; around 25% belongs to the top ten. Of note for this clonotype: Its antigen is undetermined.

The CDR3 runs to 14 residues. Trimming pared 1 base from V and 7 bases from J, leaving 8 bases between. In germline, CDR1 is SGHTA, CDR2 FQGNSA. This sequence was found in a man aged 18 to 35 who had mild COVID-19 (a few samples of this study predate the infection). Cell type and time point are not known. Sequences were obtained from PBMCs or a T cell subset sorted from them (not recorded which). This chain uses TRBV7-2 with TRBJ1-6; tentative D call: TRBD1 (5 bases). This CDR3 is CASSLDRRNSPLHF. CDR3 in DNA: TGTGCCAGCAGCTTAGACAGGAGGAATTCACCCCTCCACTTT.